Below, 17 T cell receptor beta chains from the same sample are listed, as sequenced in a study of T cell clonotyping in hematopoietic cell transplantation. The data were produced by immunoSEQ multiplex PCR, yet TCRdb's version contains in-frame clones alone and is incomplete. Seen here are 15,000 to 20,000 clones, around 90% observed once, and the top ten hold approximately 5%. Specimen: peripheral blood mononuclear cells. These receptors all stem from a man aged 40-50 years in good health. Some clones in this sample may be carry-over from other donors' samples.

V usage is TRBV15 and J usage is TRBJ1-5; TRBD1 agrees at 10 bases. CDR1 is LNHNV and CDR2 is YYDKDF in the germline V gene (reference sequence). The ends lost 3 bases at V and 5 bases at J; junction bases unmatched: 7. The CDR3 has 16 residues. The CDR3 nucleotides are TGTGCCACCAGCAGGGGGGGGGACAGGGGTTATCAGCCCCAGCATTTT. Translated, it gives CATSRGGDRGYQPQHF.

The CDR3, as DNA: TGCAGCGTATCACAGGGGGCGAGAGGTGAAGCTTTCTTT. Protein sequence: CSVSQGARGEAFF. The V and J genes are TRBV29-1 and TRBJ1-1; TRBD1 aligns across 9 bases. The ends lost 6 bases at V and 7 bases at J; junction bases unmatched: 9. The germline V gene has CDR1 SQVTM and CDR2 ANQGSEA. This CDR3 comprises 13 residues.

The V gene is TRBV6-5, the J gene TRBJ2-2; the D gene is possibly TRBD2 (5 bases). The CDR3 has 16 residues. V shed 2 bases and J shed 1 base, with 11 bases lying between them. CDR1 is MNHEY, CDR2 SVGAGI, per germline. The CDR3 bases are TGTGCCAGCAGTTACGATCCTAGCAGGAACACCGGGGAGCTGTTTTTT. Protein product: CASSYDPSRNTGELFF.

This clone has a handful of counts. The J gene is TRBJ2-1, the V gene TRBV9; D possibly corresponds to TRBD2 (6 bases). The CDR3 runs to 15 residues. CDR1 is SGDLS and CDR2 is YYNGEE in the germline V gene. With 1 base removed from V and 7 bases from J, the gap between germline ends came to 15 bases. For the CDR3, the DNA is TGTGCCAGCAGCGTATCCGGGACTCCGACTAATGAGCAGTTCTTC. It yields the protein CASSVSGTPTNEQFF.

CDR3 sequence: CASCRGPAETQYF. The CDR3 DNA follows: TGTGCCAGCTGCAGGGGCCCTGCAGAGACCCAGTACTTC. V gene TRBV7-2 combines with J gene TRBJ2-5, with D possibly matching TRBD1 (6 bases). Trimming shortened V by 8 bases and J by 4 bases, and 14 bases separated the two germline ends. The germline gives CDR1 SGHTA, CDR2 FQGNSA. This CDR3 is built from 13 residues.

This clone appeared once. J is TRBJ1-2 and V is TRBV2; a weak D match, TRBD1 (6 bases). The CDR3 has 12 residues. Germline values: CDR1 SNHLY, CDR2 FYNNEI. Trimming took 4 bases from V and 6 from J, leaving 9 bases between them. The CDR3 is CASSGTANGYTF. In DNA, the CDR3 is TGTGCCAGCAGTGGGACAGCAAATGGCTACACCTTC.

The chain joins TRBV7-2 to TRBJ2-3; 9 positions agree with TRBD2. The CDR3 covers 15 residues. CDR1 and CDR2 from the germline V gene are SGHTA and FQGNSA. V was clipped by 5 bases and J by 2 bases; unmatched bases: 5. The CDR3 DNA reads TGTGCCAGCAGCGGGGGACTAGCTAACACAGATACGCAGTATTTT. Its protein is CASSGGLANTDTQYF.

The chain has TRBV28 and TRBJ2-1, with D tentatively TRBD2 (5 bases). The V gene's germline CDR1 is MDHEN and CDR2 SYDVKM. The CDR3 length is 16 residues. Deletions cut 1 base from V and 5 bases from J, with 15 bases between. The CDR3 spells CASSLSPGSADNEQFF. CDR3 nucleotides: TGTGCCAGCAGTTTATCCCCGGGCTCAGCGGACAATGAGCAGTTCTTC.

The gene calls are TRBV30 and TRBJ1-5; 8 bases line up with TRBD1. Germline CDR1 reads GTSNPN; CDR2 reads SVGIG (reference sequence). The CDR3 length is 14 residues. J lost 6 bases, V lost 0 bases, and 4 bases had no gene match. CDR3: CAWSVAGGSQPQHF. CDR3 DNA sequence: TGTGCCTGGAGTGTAGCAGGGGGCAGTCAGCCCCAGCATTTT.

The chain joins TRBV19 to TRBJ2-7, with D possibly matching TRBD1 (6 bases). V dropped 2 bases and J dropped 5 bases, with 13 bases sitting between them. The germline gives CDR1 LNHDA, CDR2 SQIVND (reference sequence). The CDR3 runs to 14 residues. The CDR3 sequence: CASSITGSVDEQYF. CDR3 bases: TGTGCCAGTAGTATAACAGGGTCTGTCGACGAGCAGTACTTC.

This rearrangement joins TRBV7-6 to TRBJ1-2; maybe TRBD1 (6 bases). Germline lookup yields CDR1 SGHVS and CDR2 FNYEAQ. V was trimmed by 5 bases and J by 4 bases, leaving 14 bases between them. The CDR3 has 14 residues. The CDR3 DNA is TGTGCCAGCAGCGAACAGGGAGGAGGCTATGGCTACACCTTC. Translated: CASSEQGGGYGYTF.

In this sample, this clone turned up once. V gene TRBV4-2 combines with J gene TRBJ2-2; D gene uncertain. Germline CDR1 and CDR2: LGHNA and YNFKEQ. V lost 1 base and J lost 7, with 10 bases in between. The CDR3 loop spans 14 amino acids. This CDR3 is CASSQVGKVGELFF. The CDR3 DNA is TGTGCCAGCAGCCAAGTGGGGAAGGTCGGGGAGCTGTTTTTT.

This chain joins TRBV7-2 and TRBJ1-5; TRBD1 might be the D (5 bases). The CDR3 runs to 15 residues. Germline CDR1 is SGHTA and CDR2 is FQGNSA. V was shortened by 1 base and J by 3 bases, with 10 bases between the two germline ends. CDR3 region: CASSLGDRVNQPQHF. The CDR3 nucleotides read TGTGCCAGCAGCTTAGGGGACCGGGTCAATCAGCCCCAGCATTTT.

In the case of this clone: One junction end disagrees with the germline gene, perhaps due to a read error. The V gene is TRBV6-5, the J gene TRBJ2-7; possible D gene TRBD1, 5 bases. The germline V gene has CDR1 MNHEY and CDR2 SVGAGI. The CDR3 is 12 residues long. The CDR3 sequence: CARSYVQGEQYF. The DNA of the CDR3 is TGTGCCAGAAGTTACGTCCAGGGCGAGCAGTACTTC.

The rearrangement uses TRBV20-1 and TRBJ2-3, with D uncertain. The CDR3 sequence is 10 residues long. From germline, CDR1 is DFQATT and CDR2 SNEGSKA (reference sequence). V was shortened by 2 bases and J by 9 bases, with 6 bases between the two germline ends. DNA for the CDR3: TGCAGTGCTAGATTCGGCACGCAGTATTTT. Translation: CSARFGTQYF.

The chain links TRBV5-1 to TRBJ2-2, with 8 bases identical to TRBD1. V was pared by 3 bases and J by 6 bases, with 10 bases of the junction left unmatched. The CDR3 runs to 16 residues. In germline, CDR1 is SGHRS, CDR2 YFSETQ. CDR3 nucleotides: TGCGCCAGCAGCTCTAGAAAGACAGGGGCTGCCGGGGAGCTGTTTTTT. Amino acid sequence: CASSSRKTGAAGELFF.

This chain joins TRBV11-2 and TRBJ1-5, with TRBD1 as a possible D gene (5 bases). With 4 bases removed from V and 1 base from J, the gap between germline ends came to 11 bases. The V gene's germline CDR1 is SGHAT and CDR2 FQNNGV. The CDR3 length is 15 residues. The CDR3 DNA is TGTGCCAGCAGCTCAGGGTTAGGGAGCAATCAGCCCCAGCATTTT. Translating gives CASSSGLGSNQPQHF.